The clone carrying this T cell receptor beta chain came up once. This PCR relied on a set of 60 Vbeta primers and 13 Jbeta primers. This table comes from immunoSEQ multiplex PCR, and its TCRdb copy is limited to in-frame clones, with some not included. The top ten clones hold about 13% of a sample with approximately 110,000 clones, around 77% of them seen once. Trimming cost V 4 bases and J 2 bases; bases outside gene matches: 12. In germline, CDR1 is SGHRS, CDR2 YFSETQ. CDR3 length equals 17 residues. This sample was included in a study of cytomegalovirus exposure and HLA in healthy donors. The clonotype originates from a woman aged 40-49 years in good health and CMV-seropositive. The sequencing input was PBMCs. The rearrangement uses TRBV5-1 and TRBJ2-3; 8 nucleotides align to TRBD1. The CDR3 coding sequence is TGCGCCAGCAGCGCTACTCCCGGGACAGGCCACACAGATACGCAGTATTTT. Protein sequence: CASSATPGTGHTDTQYF.